This T cell receptor beta chain emerged from a study of T-cell memory formation after mild COVID-19. Overall study findings and caveats: Mostly located in CM and EM were contracting CD4+ clones, with contracting CD8+ clones located in EMRA. Clones that contracted from day 15 to 85 were balanced CD4/CD8, while later expanders leaned CD4+. Proof of SARS-CoV-2 specificity was absent for the second-wave clones that crested on day 37. Pre-infection memory contained some responding clones, which suggested that cross-reactive memory had joined.

CDR1 and CDR2 (germline): SGHRS, YFSETQ. The CDR3 sequence is 18 residues long. Unmatched junction bases numbered 8, after V lost 1 base and J lost 0 bases. One entry per CDR3 protein results from TCRdb running MiXCR on the 5' RACE reads. The table has over 450,000 distinct CDR3 sequences, 20% seen once. This clonotype was counted only a few times. What it recognizes is unknown. The rearrangement joins TRBV5-1 to TRBJ2-7; 12 bases align to TRBD2. Sequencing input: PBMCs or a T cell subset sorted from them (not recorded which). The clonotype originates from an adult woman who had mild COVID-19 (a few samples of this study predate the infection). Cell type and time point are not known. The DNA for the CDR3 is TGCGCCAGCAGCTTGTCCCCCGGGACTAGCGGGTACTCCTACGAGCAGTACTTC. Amino acid sequence: CASSLSPGTSGYSYEQYF. The whole variable domain, remainder taken from reference TRBV5-1 and TRBJ2-7, is KAGVTQTPRYLIKTRGQQVTLSCSPISGHRSVSWYQQTPGQGLQFLFEYFSETQRNKGNFPGRFSGRQFSNSRSEMNVSTLELGDSALYLCASSLSPGTSGYSYEQYFGPGTRLTVT.